This T cell receptor beta chain was sequenced in a study of CD8+ T cells in alopecia areata. About the research overall: Severity scores in treated patients reflected the percentage of scalp affected.

Concerning this clone itself: Its antigen remains unidentified.

Extraction of RNA preceded its reverse transcription into cDNA, which served as the sequencing template. The data were produced by immunoSEQ multiplex PCR, yet TCRdb's version contains in-frame clones alone and is incomplete. This sample has more than 200,000 clones, with less than 50% found just once. CDR3 length: 15 amino acids. Germline V CDR1 and CDR2: LGHNA, YSLEER. V was clipped by 3 bases and J by 3 bases, with 15 bases between them. Study observations and caveats: Relative to normal scalp, lesional scalp, especially alopecia totalis/universalis, showed higher clonality. Scalp sample data also include resident alphabeta T cells from normal skin.

The treatment here: oral pan-JAK inhibitor, 5-10 mg twice daily. The sorting of PBMCs gave CD4+ and CD8+ T cells. This sequence originates from a human donor with alopecia areata. The specimen was CD4+ T cells sorted from blood, collected around week 37, from a patient treated with tofacitinib. The genes are TRBV4-3 and TRBJ2-7, with D perhaps given as TRBD1 or TRBD2 (5 bases each). CDR3 region: CASSQDSGNFYEQYF. The DNA of the CDR3 is TGCGCCAGCAGCCAGGACTCAGGGAATTTCTACGAGCAGTACTTC.